This T cell receptor beta chain was recorded in a study of a mutant IDH1 vaccine in newly diagnosed glioma. As for the study in general: The study gave patients eight vaccinations in weeks 1, 3, 5, 7, 11, 15, 19, 23.

About this clone itself: Its antigen is still unknown.

The study, taken as a whole, reports: Seemingly, top peripheral T cell clonotype changes bore no relation to pseudoprogression.

The protocol was immunoSEQ multiplex PCR, while the TCRdb copy is restricted to in-frame clones and leaves out a portion. The table has over 50,000 clones, over 80% seen once. The CDR3 runs 14 residues. V lost 4 bases and J lost 3; bases outside the gene matches: 3. Germline V CDR1 and CDR2: MNHNY, SVGAGI (reference sequence). Indicated time point: week 5, during vaccination. Each vaccine dose was 300 ug of mutant IDH1 20-mer peptide, with topical imiquimod. The starting material was PBMCs, obtained from a glioma patient whose treatment included an IDH1 peptide vaccine. This receptor was taken from a woman in her thirties or forties with glioma. V gene TRBV6-6 combines with J gene TRBJ1-5; 7 nucleotides agree with TRBD1. In nucleotides, the CDR3 is TGTGCCAGCAGTTCGGGACAGTTCAATCAGCCCCAGCATTTT. Translated: CASSSGQFNQPQHF.